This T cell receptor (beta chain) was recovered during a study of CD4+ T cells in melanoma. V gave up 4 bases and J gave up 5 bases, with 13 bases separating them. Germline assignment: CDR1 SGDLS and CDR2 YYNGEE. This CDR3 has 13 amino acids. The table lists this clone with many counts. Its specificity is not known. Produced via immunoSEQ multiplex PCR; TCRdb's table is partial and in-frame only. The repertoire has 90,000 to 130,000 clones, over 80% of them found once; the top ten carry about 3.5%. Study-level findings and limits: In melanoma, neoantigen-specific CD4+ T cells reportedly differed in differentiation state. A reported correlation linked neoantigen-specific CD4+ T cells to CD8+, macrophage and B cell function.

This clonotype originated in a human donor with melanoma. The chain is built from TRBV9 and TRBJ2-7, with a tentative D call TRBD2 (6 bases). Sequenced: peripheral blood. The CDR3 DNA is TGTGCCAGCAGCCCGGGGGTAGGGGACGAGCAGTACTTC. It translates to CASSPGVGDEQYF.